This T cell receptor (beta chain) was observed in a study of identical twins. This clonotype was found many times. Germline V lookup: CDR1 SGHDT, CDR2 YYEEEE. The CDR3 runs 16 residues. Trimming removed 1 base from V and 7 bases from J; junction bases left unmatched: 12. Via MiXCR, TCRdb re-called the 5' RACE reads, giving one row per CDR3 protein. The repertoire has 250,000 or so distinct CDR3 sequences, more than 9.5% of them found once; the top ten carry 4% to 5%. This sample was shared with a second study, whose subject was yellow fever vaccine responses in identical twins.

The chain joins TRBV5-6 to TRBJ2-3; 7 nucleotides match TRBD2. The sample comprised memory (CD45RO+) T cells sorted from blood. The sequence derives from a woman aged 18-29 years in good health. This chain's CDR3 is CASSLPPGLGGNTQYF. As DNA, the CDR3 is TGTGCCAGCAGCTTGCCACCGGGACTGGGGGGGAATACGCAGTATTTT.